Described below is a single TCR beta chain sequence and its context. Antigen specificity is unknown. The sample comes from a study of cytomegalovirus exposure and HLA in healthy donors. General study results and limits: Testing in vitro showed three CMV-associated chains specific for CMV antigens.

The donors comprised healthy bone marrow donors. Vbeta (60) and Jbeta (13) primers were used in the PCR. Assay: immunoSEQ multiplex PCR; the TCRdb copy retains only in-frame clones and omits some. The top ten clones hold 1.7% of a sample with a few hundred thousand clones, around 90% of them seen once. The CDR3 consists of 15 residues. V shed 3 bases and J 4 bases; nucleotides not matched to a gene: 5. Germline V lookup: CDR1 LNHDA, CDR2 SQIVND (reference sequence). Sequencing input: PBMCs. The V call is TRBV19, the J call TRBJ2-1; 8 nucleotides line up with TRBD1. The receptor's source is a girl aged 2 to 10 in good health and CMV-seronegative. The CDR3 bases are TGTGCCAGTAGTATTACAGGGGGACAATACAATGAGCAGTTCTTC. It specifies CASSITGGQYNEQFF.